This paragraph reports one T cell receptor beta chain. At one boundary the junction diverges from the germline segment, which might be a read error. Germline CDR1 reads ENHRY; CDR2 reads SYGVKD. The CDR3 consists of 13 residues. The data originate from a study of blood T cell repertoires in COVID-19. The authors' processing: Amplified reference gene primers provided the basis for estimating nucleated cell counts. Repertoires were generated with immunoSEQ multiplex PCR, while TCRdb's copy carries only in-frame clones and drops some. V, J and clone size are those of that table, while D and trimming were read from the DNA. The table shows more than 150,000 clones, with about 87% occurring only once.

The receptor was derived from a man aged 35-49 years with active or convalescent COVID-19. The sequencing sample was made of peripheral blood. The chain carries TRBV10-3 and TRBJ1-6; D is possibly TRBD1 (5 bases). The CDR3 coding sequence is TGTGCCATCAGTGGAGAAAGGGGCCAGACCCCTCTCTTT. The encoded protein is CAISGERGQTPLF.